The 32 T cell receptor beta chains below were found in one sample sequenced in a study of T cell repertoires in cytomegalovirus infection. For these receptors, no antigen is known. TCRdb re-derived calls from the reads in MiXCR, one entry per CDR3 protein. The profile shows approximately 590,000 distinct CDR3 sequences, just under 40% of them singletons. Sample: cultured PBMCs, taken from culture after CMV antigen stimulation. These TCRs come from a human donor in good health (CMV status not recorded). Some clones in this sample may be carry-over from other donors' samples.

This sequence joins TRBV12-3 or TRBV12-4 and TRBJ2-7; TRBD2 agrees at 7 bases. The V gene end was trimmed by 5 bases and the J gene end by 0 bases; junction bases not matched to a gene: 10. This CDR3 is 16 amino acids long. The CDR3 region is CASSPSIAGNSYEQYF. The CDR3 region has the DNA TGTGCCAGCAGTCCCTCCATAGCGGGTAACTCCTACGAGCAGTACTTC.

This clonotype has just one count. This chain uses TRBV6-6 with TRBJ1-4, with D unclear. CDR1 is MNHNY, CDR2 SVGAGI, per germline (reference sequence). V shed 6 bases and J shed 0 bases, with 11 bases lying between them. The CDR3 length is 15 residues. The CDR3, as DNA: TGTGCCAGCAGACGCGGGATTGCAACTAATGAAAAACTGTTTTTT. Residues: CASRRGIATNEKLFF.

This clonotype has only a few counts. V and J are TRBV28 and TRBJ1-4; D gene ambiguous. Trimming shortened V by 6 bases and J by 5 bases, and 16 bases separated the two germline ends. CDR3 size: 15 residues. Germline assignment: CDR1 MDHEN and CDR2 SYDVKM. The CDR3 DNA sequence: TGTGCCAGCAGCTCGAGGAGGGTGGGAAATGAAAAACTGTTTTTT. Its protein product is CASSSRRVGNEKLFF.

The chain links TRBV20-1 to TRBJ2-7; 9 bases are a match to TRBD2. Germline V gene data show CDR1 as DFQATT and CDR2 as SNEGSKA (reference sequence). The CDR3 loop spans 14 amino acids. Losses at the gene ends were 3 bases for V and 3 bases for J; bases not matched to a gene: 6. The CDR3 DNA reads as TGCAGTGCTAGGCCTGGACTAGCGTACTACGAGCAGTACTTC. Translation: CSARPGLAYYEQYF.

The chain employs TRBV7-6 and TRBJ2-1, with a tentative D call TRBD2 (6 bases). The CDR3 extends over 13 amino acids. Trimming took 5 bases from V and 9 from J, leaving 14 bases between them. CDR1 and CDR2 from the germline V gene are SGHVS and FNYEAQ. The CDR3 nucleotides are TGTGCCAGCAGCCCCCGGGCGCGGGGTGAGCAGTTCTTC. This translates into CASSPRARGEQFF.

V is TRBV11-2 and J is TRBJ1-3, with TRBD1 matching 7 bases. The CDR3 consists of 16 residues. CDR1 SGHAT and CDR2 FQNNGV come from the germline V gene. The V and J ends lost 3 bases and 1 base, in that order; junction bases with no gene match: 6. The CDR3 is CASSFMTGRSGNTIYF. The CDR3, as DNA: TGTGCCAGCAGCTTCATGACAGGGAGATCTGGAAACACCATATATTTT.

This clonotype has only one observation. V usage is TRBV5-6 and J usage is TRBJ2-7; D might be TRBD2 (5 bases). From germline, CDR1 is SGHDT and CDR2 YYEEEE. The CDR3 totals 16 residues. Trimming cost V 3 bases and J 7 bases, with 23 bases left between them. The CDR3 bases are TGTGCCAGCAGCTCGCGGGTGGCGGTCCCCGTTCGTGAGCAGTACTTC. This codes for CASSSRVAVPVREQYF.

The chain links TRBV19 to TRBJ2-7, with D hard to call. Trimming took 10 bases from V and 1 from J, leaving 11 bases between them. From germline, CDR1 is LNHDA and CDR2 SQIVND (reference sequence). This CDR3 comprises 12 residues. The CDR3 DNA reads as TGTGCCACTCGGTCGCCTTCCTACGAGCAGTACTTC. This sequence encodes CATRSPSYEQYF.

This rearrangement joins TRBV12-3 or TRBV12-4 to TRBJ2-1; 11 bases fit TRBD2. With 10 bases clipped from V and 4 bases from J, the junction kept 6 bases outside the gene matches. This CDR3 is built from 14 residues. The CDR3 reads CAITGLAVYNEQFF. The CDR3 coding sequence is TGTGCCATCACGGGACTAGCGGTATACAATGAGCAGTTCTTC.

The J gene is TRBJ1-5, the V gene TRBV19; D remains ambiguous. The CDR3 runs 14 residues. Germline V gives CDR1 LNHDA, CDR2 SQIVND (reference sequence). Between the trimmed V and J ends, which lost 1 base and 6 bases, there was a span of 10 bases. The CDR3 sequence is CASSIGAGSQPQHF. CDR3 in DNA: TGTGCCAGTAGTATAGGTGCCGGCAGTCAGCCCCAGCATTTT.

There are many counts of this clonotype. An end of the junction differs from the germline gene, which may be a read error. The chain has TRBV7-2 and TRBJ2-3; D is perhaps TRBD1 (6 bases). CDR3 size: 11 residues. Germline CDR1 reads SGHTA; CDR2 reads FQGNSA. CDR3 nucleotide sequence: TGTGCCAGCAGCTTGGGGGCTACGGGGCATTTT. Translating gives CASSLGATGHF. The full variable domain, its missing parts supplied by reference TRBV7-2 and TRBJ2-3, is GAGVSQSPSNKVTEKGKDVELRCDPISGHTALYWYRQSLGQGLEFLIYFQGNSAPDKSGLPSDRFSAERTGGSVSTLTIQRTQQEDSAVYLCASSLGATGHFGPGTRLTVL.

This clonotype was detected a few times. This chain uses TRBV7-2 with TRBJ2-7; D gene unclear. CDR1 and CDR2 (germline): SGHTA, FQGNSA. V was shortened by 1 base and J by 2 bases, with 9 bases between the two germline ends. This CDR3 region has 14 residues. This CDR3 reads CASSLDGNAYEQYF. CDR3 in DNA: TGTGCCAGCAGCTTAGATGGGAATGCCTACGAGCAGTACTTC.

This clonotype was seen more than once but under ten times. The rearrangement joins TRBV7-6 to TRBJ2-1; 8 nucleotides match TRBD2. The CDR3 totals 15 residues. The ends lost 3 bases at V and 8 bases at J; junction bases unmatched: 9. Per the germline V gene, CDR1 is SGHVS and CDR2 is FNYEAQ. CDR3: CASSLEAGVVYEQFF. The CDR3 coding sequence is TGTGCCAGCAGCTTGGAAGCGGGAGTGGTCTATGAGCAGTTCTTC. The full variable domain, rest sourced from reference TRBV7-6 and TRBJ2-1, is GAGVSQSPRYKVTKRGQDVALRCDPISGHVSLYWYRQALGQGPEFLTYFNYEAQQDKSGLPNDRFSAERPEGSISTLTIQRTEQRDSAMYRCASSLEAGVVYEQFFGPGTRLTVL.

In its sample, this clonotype was seen a few times. This chain uses TRBV7-9 with TRBJ2-1; 8 bases are shared with TRBD2. The CDR3 spans 15 residues. Germline CDR1 reads SEHNR; CDR2 reads FQNEAQ (reference sequence). The ends lost 6 bases at V and 8 bases at J; junction bases unmatched: 12. CDR3 protein: CASRSPKAGVYEQFF. The CDR3 DNA follows: TGTGCCAGCAGATCCCCAAAAGCGGGGGTCTATGAGCAGTTCTTC.

The rearrangement uses TRBV19 and TRBJ2-2; TRBD2 aligns across 7 bases. V lost 5 bases and J lost 3; bases outside the gene matches: 3. The CDR3 has 14 amino acids. The germline CDR1 and CDR2 sequences are LNHDA and SQIVND (reference sequence). CDR3 amino acids: CASSPSGDTGELFF. The CDR3 region has the DNA TGTGCCAGTAGTCCTAGCGGAGACACCGGGGAGCTGTTTTTT.

This clonotype has a handful of counts. J is TRBJ1-2 and V is TRBV7-2; 8 positions agree with TRBD1. The CDR3 extends over 14 amino acids. Germline V gene data show CDR1 as SGHTA and CDR2 as FQGNSA. J gave up 6 bases and V 7 bases, and 10 bases lay outside the gene matches. CDR3 protein: CASMIRDRIDGYTF. The CDR3 coding sequence is TGTGCCAGCATGATCCGGGACAGGATCGATGGCTACACCTTC.

This clonotype appeared many times. The chain has TRBV7-2 and TRBJ2-3, with TRBD2 matching 12 bases. With 5 bases clipped from V and 0 bases from J, the junction kept 6 bases outside the gene matches. This CDR3 is built from 17 residues. Per the germline V gene, CDR1 is SGHTA and CDR2 is FQGNSA. CDR3 amino acids: CASSLRTSGVSTDTQYF. The CDR3 nucleotides are TGTGCCAGCAGCCTCCGGACTAGCGGGGTTAGCACAGATACGCAGTATTTT. The full variable domain, its missing parts supplied by reference TRBV7-2 and TRBJ2-3, is GAGVSQSPSNKVTEKGKDVELRCDPISGHTALYWYRQSLGQGLEFLIYFQGNSAPDKSGLPSDRFSAERTGGSVSTLTIQRTQQEDSAVYLCASSLRTSGVSTDTQYFGPGTRLTVL.

This clonotype was detected ten times or more. The chain is built from TRBV7-2 and TRBJ2-2, with 7 bases lining up with TRBD2. CDR1 and CDR2 from the germline V gene are SGHTA and FQGNSA. The trim removed 3 bases at V and 1 base at J, leaving 2 bases unmatched. The CDR3 runs to 15 residues. CDR3 sequence: CASSLSGVNTGELFF. The CDR3 DNA reads TGTGCCAGCAGCTTGAGCGGGGTGAACACCGGGGAGCTGTTTTTT.

The chain combines TRBV19 with TRBJ1-4; D unresolved. Trimming cost V 5 bases and J 0 bases, with 16 bases left between them. The CDR3 runs 17 residues. Germline V CDR1 and CDR2: LNHDA, SQIVND (reference sequence). CDR3 DNA sequence: TGTGCCAGTAGTCTGCGACACCTACCTTCAACTAATGAAAAACTGTTTTTT. It specifies CASSLRHLPSTNEKLFF.

This clonotype was seen only a few times. The J gene is TRBJ2-6, the V gene TRBV7-2; TRBD2 is a possible D gene (5 bases). V shed 4 bases and J shed 0 bases, with 13 bases lying between them. CDR3 size: 17 residues. The germline gives CDR1 SGHTA, CDR2 FQGNSA. CDR3 DNA sequence: TGTGCCAGCAGCTGGACGGCGACTAACTCTGGGGCCAACGTCCTGACTTTC. Its translation: CASSWTATNSGANVLTF. Variable domain in full (rest from reference TRBV7-2 and TRBJ2-6): GAGVSQSPSNKVTEKGKDVELRCDPISGHTALYWYRQSLGQGLEFLIYFQGNSAPDKSGLPSDRFSAERTGGSVSTLTIQRTQQEDSAVYLCASSWTATNSGANVLTFGAGSRLTVL.

The CDR3 is CSAGGGTGELFF. DNA for the CDR3: TGCAGTGCTGGGGGGGGCACCGGGGAGCTGTTTTTT. The chain recombines TRBV20-1 with TRBJ2-2; 7 bases are shared with TRBD2. Trimming cost V 5 bases and J 4 bases; bases outside gene matches: 1. The CDR3 length is 12 residues. Germline CDR1 DFQATT, CDR2 SNEGSKA (reference sequence).

Worth noting for this clonotype: A much bigger clone sits one base away, suggesting this may be a read error. The gene calls are TRBV7-4 and TRBJ1-1; D not certain. The CDR3 has 13 amino acids. Trimming cost V 2 bases and J 6 bases, with 10 bases left between them. Germline loops: CDR1 SGHVT, CDR2 SQSDAQ. CDR3 sequence: CASSLLAASEAFF. In DNA, the CDR3 is TGTGCCAGCAGCTTATTAGCTGCATCTGAAGCTTTCTTT. The whole variable domain, remainder taken from reference TRBV7-4 and TRBJ1-1, is GAGVSQSPRYKVAKRGRDVALRCDSISGHVTLYWYRQTLGQGSEVLTYSQSDAQRDKSGRPSGRFSAERPERSVSTLKIQRTEQGDSAVYLCASSLLAASEAFFGQGTRLTVV.

The V call is TRBV7-2, the J call TRBJ2-1; TRBD2 might be the D (5 bases). V shed 5 bases and J shed 2 bases, with 13 bases lying between them. The CDR3 totals 15 residues. CDR1 SGHTA and CDR2 FQGNSA come from the germline V gene. The CDR3 loop is CASSQDFSTYNEQFF. The CDR3 bases are TGTGCCAGCAGCCAGGACTTCTCCACCTACAATGAGCAGTTCTTC.

In its sample, this clonotype was seen a few times. The chain links TRBV3-1 to TRBJ2-1, with unresolved D. Per the germline V gene, CDR1 is LGHDT and CDR2 is YNNKEL (reference sequence). The CDR3 runs 16 residues. The V gene lost 0 bases and the J gene lost 7 bases, with 16 bases spanning the gap. CDR3 in amino acids: CASSQDRSVGWNEQFF. The CDR3 bases are TGTGCCAGCAGCCAAGATAGGTCGGTGGGGTGGAATGAGCAGTTCTTC.

The chain links TRBV7-3 to TRBJ1-5, with D unclear. Between the trimmed V and J ends, which lost 4 bases and 9 bases, there was a span of 13 bases. The CDR3 has 13 amino acids. Germline CDR1 and CDR2: SGHTA and FQGTGA. CDR3 nucleotide sequence: TGTGCCAGCAGCTCCCCGACCGAGCGGCCCCAGCATTTT. Encoded protein: CASSSPTERPQHF.

This clonotype was detected once. V usage is TRBV20-1 and J usage is TRBJ2-3; 7 bases are a match to TRBD2. Germline V gene data show CDR1 as DFQATT and CDR2 as SNEGSKA (reference sequence). This CDR3 comprises 13 residues. V was clipped by 7 bases and J by 2 bases; unmatched bases: 6. The CDR3 nucleotides read TGCAGTGGTGCGGGAGTCTTCACAGATACGCAGTATTTT. Amino acids: CSGAGVFTDTQYF.

This clonotype was detected many times. This chain uses TRBV27 with TRBJ1-2; the D gene is possibly TRBD1 (5 bases). Germline V CDR1 and CDR2: MNHEY, SMNVEV (reference sequence). CDR3 length: 14 amino acids. Trimming took off 6 bases at V and 4 bases at J, with 15 bases between the two ends. This CDR3 is CASRPSRAPYGYTF. CDR3 DNA: TGTGCCAGCAGGCCAAGCAGGGCTCCCTATGGCTACACCTTC.

This clonotype is a singleton in its sample. J is TRBJ1-2 and V is TRBV6-6; TRBD1 aligns across 9 bases. This CDR3 is 13 amino acids long. V gave up 6 bases and J gave up 6 bases; unmatched junction bases: 5. Per the germline V gene, CDR1 is MNHNY and CDR2 is SVGAGI (reference sequence). CDR3 sequence: CASRPGQGHGYTF. As DNA, the CDR3 is TGTGCCAGCAGACCAGGACAGGGGCATGGCTACACCTTC.

V gene TRBV4-3 combines with J gene TRBJ1-4; D is unclear. The V gene's germline CDR1 is LGHNA and CDR2 YSLEER. Trimming stripped 1 base from V and 8 bases from J, with 14 bases between. This CDR3 contains 15 residues. CDR3: CASSQGTPGGEKLFF. The CDR3 coding sequence is TGCGCCAGCAGCCAAGGGACCCCGGGAGGGGAAAAACTGTTTTTT.

This chain joins TRBV18 and TRBJ2-7, with D maybe TRBD2 (5 bases). From germline, CDR1 is KGHSH and CDR2 LQKENI. Trimming cost V 0 bases and J 3 bases, with 21 bases left between them. The CDR3 contains 18 residues. CDR3 amino acids: CASSPPLWGVGIFYEQYF. The DNA of the CDR3 is TGTGCCAGCTCACCACCGCTTTGGGGAGTAGGTATATTCTACGAGCAGTACTTC.

V and J are TRBV7-8 and TRBJ2-5; weak D call: TRBD1 (6 bases). Trimming took 4 bases from V and 5 from J, leaving 17 bases between them. The CDR3 sequence is 15 residues long. Germline V CDR1 and CDR2: SGHVS, FQNEAQ. CDR3 residues: CASSSQAGAGETQYF. The CDR3 DNA is TGTGCCAGCAGCTCCCAGGCAGGGGCCGGGGAGACCCAGTACTTC.

This chain uses TRBV7-9 with TRBJ1-3, with 9 bases fitting TRBD1. Per germline, CDR1 SEHNR and CDR2 FQNEAQ (reference sequence). V trimming: 5 bases; J trimming: 2 bases; junction bases outside the gene matches: 4. This CDR3 has 15 amino acids. CDR3 in amino acids: CASSPRTGAGNTIYF. Here the CDR3 DNA reads TGTGCCAGCAGCCCTCGGACAGGGGCTGGAAACACCATATATTTT.